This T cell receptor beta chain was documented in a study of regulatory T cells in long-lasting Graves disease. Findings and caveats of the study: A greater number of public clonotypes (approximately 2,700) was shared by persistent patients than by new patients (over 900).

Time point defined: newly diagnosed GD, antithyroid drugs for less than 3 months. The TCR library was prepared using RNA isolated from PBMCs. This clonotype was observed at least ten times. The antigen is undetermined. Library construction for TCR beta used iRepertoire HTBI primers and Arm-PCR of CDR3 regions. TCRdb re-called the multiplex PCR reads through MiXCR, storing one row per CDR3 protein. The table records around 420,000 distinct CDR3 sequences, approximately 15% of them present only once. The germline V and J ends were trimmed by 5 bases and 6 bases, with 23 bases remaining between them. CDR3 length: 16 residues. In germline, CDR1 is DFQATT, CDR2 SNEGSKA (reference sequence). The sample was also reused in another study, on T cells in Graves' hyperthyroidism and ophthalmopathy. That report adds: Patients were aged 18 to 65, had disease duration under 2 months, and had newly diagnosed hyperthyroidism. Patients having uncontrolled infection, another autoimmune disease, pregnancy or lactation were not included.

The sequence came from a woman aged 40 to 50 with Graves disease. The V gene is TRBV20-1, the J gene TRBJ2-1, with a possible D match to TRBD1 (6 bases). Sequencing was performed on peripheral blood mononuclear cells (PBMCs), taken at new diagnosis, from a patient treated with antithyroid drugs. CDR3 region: CSAANNRANPLNEQFF. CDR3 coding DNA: TGCAGTGCTGCAAACAACAGGGCTAACCCACTCAATGAGCAGTTCTTC.